This record concerns one TCR beta chain sequence. These data belong to a study of shared clonotypes between healthy human individuals. Clones were sequenced by immunoSEQ multiplex PCR, and TCRdb holds only the in-frame ones, with some missing. The sample contains roughly 2.1 million clones, roughly 91% of which appear only once. The germline V gene has CDR1 SNHLY and CDR2 FYNNEI. Trimming left V 4 bases short and J 0 bases short, with 7 bases between. The CDR3 length is 15 residues. CD45RO-negative, CCR7-selected cells formed the naive CD8 fraction, which excluded terminally differentiated effector memory CD45RA+ cells. Adult donors, all healthy and HIV-negative, had no recent acute infections or vaccinations.

Sequences were obtained from naive CD8+ T cells from PBMCs. V usage is TRBV2 and J usage is TRBJ2-6, with D uncertain. The TCR was taken from a man between 18 and 35 years old in good health. Some clones in this sample may be carry-over from other donors' samples. The CDR3 bases are TGTGCCAGCAGTGTGTGGACCTCTGGGGCCAACGTCCTGACTTTC. Its translation: CASSVWTSGANVLTF.